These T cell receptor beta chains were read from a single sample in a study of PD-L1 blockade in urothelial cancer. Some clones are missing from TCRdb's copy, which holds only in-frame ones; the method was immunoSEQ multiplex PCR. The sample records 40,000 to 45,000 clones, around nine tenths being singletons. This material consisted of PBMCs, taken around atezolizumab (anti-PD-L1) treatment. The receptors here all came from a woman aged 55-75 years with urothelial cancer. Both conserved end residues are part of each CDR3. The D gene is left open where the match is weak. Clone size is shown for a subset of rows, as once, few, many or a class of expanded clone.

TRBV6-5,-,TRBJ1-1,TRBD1,TGTGCCAGCAGTTATCTGACAACAGGGGGCACTGAAGCTTTCTTT,CASSYLTTGGTEAFF
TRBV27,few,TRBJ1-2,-,TGTGCCAGCAGTTTCAGGGTTGGAACTGGTGGCTACACCTTC,CASSFRVGTGGYTF
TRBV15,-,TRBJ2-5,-,TGTGCCACCAGCACGCGACAGACCAAGAGAGACCAGTACTTC,CATSTRQTKRDQYF
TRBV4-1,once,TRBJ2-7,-,TGCGCCAGCAGCCAAGGAGTACTAGAGAACGAGCAGTACTTC,CASSQGVLENEQYF
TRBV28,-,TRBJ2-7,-,TGTGCCAGCAGTACTACCGGGAGTCCAAGAGAGCAGTACTTC,CASSTTGSPREQYF
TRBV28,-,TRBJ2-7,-,TGTGCCAGCAGTTTCAAGAGCTCCTACGAGCAGTACTTC,CASSFKSSYEQYF
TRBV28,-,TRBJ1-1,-,TGTGCCAGCAGTTTATTGGGACTCGAGATGAACACTGAAGCTTTCTTT,CASSLLGLEMNTEAFF
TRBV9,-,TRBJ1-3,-,TGTGCCAGCAGCGTAGGTGGGCAGCTTGGAAACACCATATATTTT,CASSVGGQLGNTIYF
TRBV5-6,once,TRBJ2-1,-,TGTGCCAGCAGCTTGGCCTCTAGAGAGCAGTTCTTC,CASSLASREQFF
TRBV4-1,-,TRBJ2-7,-,TGCGCCAGCAGCCGAGGAGGCAACGGTCCCTCCTACGAGCAGTACTTC,CASSRGGNGPSYEQYF
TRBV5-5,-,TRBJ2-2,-,TGTGCCAGCAGATGGTTTGGTAGCGGCGACACCGGGGAGCTGTTTTTT,CASRWFGSGDTGELFF
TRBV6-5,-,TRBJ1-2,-,TGTGCCAGCACCTGGGCCCGGGGCTATGGCTACACCTTC,CASTWARGYGYTF
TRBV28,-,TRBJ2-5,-,TGTGCCAGCAGTAGGAGGAATCAGGAGACCCAGTACTTC,CASSRRNQETQYF
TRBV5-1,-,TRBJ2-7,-,TGCGCCAGCAGCTTCCTAGACGAGCAGTACTTC,CASSFLDEQYF
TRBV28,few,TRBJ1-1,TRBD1,TGTGCCAGCAGTTTCCCCGAGGACAGGGCACTCTACGTCAACACTGAAGCTTTCTTT,CASSFPEDRALYVNTEAFF
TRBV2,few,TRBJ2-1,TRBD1,TGTGCCTCAGGTGGTAGACAGGGTCTCAATGAGCAGTTCTTC,CASGGRQGLNEQFF
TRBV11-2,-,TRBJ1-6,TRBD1,TGTGCCAGCAGCCTGGGACAGGGTGGGTCACCCCTCCACTTT,CASSLGQGGSPLHF
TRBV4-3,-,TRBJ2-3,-,TGCGCCAGCAGCCACTCCCTAATGGGCGTTGGCACAGATACGCAGTATTTT,CASSHSLMGVGTDTQYF
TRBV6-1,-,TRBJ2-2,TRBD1,TGTGCCAGCAGGGGACAGGTATCTAGCACCGGGGAGCTGTTTTTT,CASRGQVSSTGELFF
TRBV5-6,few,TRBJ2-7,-,TGTGCCAGCAGCCCAACCGTGGGGGGCTACGAGCAGTACTTC,CASSPTVGGYEQYF
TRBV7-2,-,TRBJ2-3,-,TGTGCCAGCAGCGACAGTGATACGCAGTATTTT,CASSDSDTQYF
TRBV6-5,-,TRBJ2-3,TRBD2,TGTGCCAGCAGAAACGCGGGGGAGTTCACAGATACGCAGTATTTT,CASRNAGEFTDTQYF
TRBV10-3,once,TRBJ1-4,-,TGTGCCATCAGTGACCACGGACAGAATGAAAAACTGTTTTTT,CAISDHGQNEKLFF
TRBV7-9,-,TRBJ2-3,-,TGTGCCAGCAGCTCCCGACAGGAAACTAGCACAGATACGCAGTATTTT,CASSSRQETSTDTQYF
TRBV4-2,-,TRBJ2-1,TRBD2,TGTGCCAGCAGCCGTTACGGCGGGGGGGCCAGGAATGAGCAGTTCTTC,CASSRYGGGARNEQFF
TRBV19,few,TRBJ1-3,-,TGTGCCAGTAGTATAGGTGTTCGGCGGGAGTACTCTGGAAACACCATATATTTT,CASSIGVRREYSGNTIYF
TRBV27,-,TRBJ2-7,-,TGTGCCAGCAGTTACAGGGAGAAGCAGTACTTC,CASSYREKQYF
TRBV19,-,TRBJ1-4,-,TGTGCGTCCGCAGGGATGAAGGGGGAAAAACTGTTTTTT,CASAGMKGEKLFF
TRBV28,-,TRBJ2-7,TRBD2,TGTGCCAGCAGTCTCGGGACTAGCAGGCAACCAAGCTTC,CASSLGTSRQPSF
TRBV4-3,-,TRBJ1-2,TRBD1,TGCGCCAGCAGCCAGGGGGACAGTGGAGGAGGCTACACCTTC,CASSQGDSGGGYTF
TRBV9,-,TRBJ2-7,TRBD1,TGTGCCAGCAGCGTAGGACTGACAGGGGTCTACGAGCAGTACTTC,CASSVGLTGVYEQYF
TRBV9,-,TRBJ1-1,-,TGTGCCAGCAGCGTATCAGGGAACACTGAAGCTTTCTTT,CASSVSGNTEAFF
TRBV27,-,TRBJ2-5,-,TGTGCCAGCAGTTTTTCCGGGGTCGAGACCCAGTACTTC,CASSFSGVETQYF
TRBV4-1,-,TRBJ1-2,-,TGCGCCAGCAGCCAAGAGAGCAGGGCCCATGGCTACACCTTC,CASSQESRAHGYTF
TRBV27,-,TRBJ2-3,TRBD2,TGTGCCAGCAGTCCGACTAGCGGGACCCCAGGAGATACGCAGTATTTT,CASSPTSGTPGDTQYF
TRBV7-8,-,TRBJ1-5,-,TGTGCCAGCAGCTTAGATTTTTGGGGAGTCGGGAGCAATCAGCCCCAGCATTTT,CASSLDFWGVGSNQPQHF
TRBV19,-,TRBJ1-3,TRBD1,TGTGCCAGTACCCGGGACAGTCGCTCTGGAAACACCATATATTTT,CASTRDSRSGNTIYF
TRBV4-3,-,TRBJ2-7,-,TGCGCCAGCAGCCAAGATCGGGGTAGCGAGCAGTACTTC,CASSQDRGSEQYF
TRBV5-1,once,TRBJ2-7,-,TGCGCCAGCAGCTTATTTCAGGGGGGAACCTACGAGCAGTACTTC,CASSLFQGGTYEQYF
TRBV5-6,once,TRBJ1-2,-,TGTGCCAGCACCCGATGGGGGGACTATGGCTACACCTTC,CASTRWGDYGYTF
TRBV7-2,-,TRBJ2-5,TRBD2,TGTGCCAGCAGCTCGGCACTAGCGGGGGGACGGGAGACCCAGTACTTC,CASSSALAGGRETQYF
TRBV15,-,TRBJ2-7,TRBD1,TGTGCCACCAGCAGAAACACAGGGGGTGACGGCTACGAGCAGTACTTC,CATSRNTGGDGYEQYF
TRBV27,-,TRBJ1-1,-,TGTGCCAGCAGTGTCCCGGGCTGGGGGCGGGGGCACACTGAAGCTTTCTTT,CASSVPGWGRGHTEAFF
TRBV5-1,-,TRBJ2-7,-,TGCGCCAGCAGCTTGGCCGCGGGGAGGACCTACGAGCAGTACTTC,CASSLAAGRTYEQYF
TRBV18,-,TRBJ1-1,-,TGTGCCAGCTCACCACGGTCATCGGGGGTTGGTACTGAAGCTTTCTTT,CASSPRSSGVGTEAFF